A single T cell receptor beta chain is shown here with its context. Its antigen is unknown. The data were taken from a study of graft-versus-host responses after intestinal transplantation. Trimming cost V 3 bases and J 4 bases; bases outside gene matches: 8. CDR1 is SEHNR and CDR2 is FQNEAQ in the germline V gene (reference sequence). This CDR3 comprises 15 residues. The repertoire was sequenced with immunoSEQ multiplex PCR; TCRdb's copy has only in-frame clones and lacks some. This table holds about 120,000 clones, 90% found once. The source is a human donor who received an intestinal transplant. Sequenced here: unstimulated CD4+ T cells sorted from spleen or lymph node cells, sampled before intestinal transplant. The rearrangement links TRBV7-9 to TRBJ1-2; 7 bases line up with TRBD1. The CDR3 loop is CASSLEGAWVYGYTF. The CDR3 DNA is TGTGCCAGCAGCTTGGAGGGGGCGTGGGTCTATGGCTACACCTTC. Supplemented by reference TRBV7-9 and TRBJ1-2, the full variable domain reads DTGVSQNPRHKITKRGQNVTFRCDPISEHNRLYWYRQTLGQGPEFLTYFQNEAQLEKSRLLSDRFSAERPKGSFSTLEIQRTEQGDSAMYLCASSLEGAWVYGYTFGSGTRLTVV.